Below, 30 T cell receptor beta chains from the same sample are listed, as sequenced in a study of T cell repertoires in cytomegalovirus infection (dated by TCRdb to the late 2010s). What this sample's treatment or condition label stands for: in vitro stimulation with specific CMV peptide epitopes to enrich CMV-specific T cells. No antigen has been assigned to these receptors. The reads were generated on an Illumina HiSeq 1500. TCRdb reworked the public reads: Q25 trimming with fastp, MiXCR clone assembly, productive beta chains retained. Merged by CDR3 protein, the rows form single entries marked with the most common genes and DNA. In all, the sample holds about 140,000 distinct CDR3 sequences, and approximately 30% of those were seen once. Together, the top ten hold about 52% of the sample. The sample in question was CD8+ T cells from cultured PBMCs, obtained from culture after CMV antigen stimulation. Receptors were obtained from a human donor in good health (CMV status not recorded). Some clones in this sample may be carry-over from other donors' samples.

This clonotype was seen ten or more times. The chain recombines TRBV7-3 with TRBJ2-1; D is uncertain. The V gene lost 2 bases and the J gene lost 0 bases, with 8 bases spanning the gap. This CDR3 spans 15 amino acids. Germline values: CDR1 SGHTA, CDR2 FQGTGA. The CDR3, as DNA: TGTGCCAGCAGCTTAGACCCGAGCTCCTACAATGAGCAGTTCTTC. This codes for CASSLDPSSYNEQFF.

The chain couples TRBV29-1 to TRBJ1-1; D remains unclear. The CDR3 runs 16 residues. Germline V CDR1 and CDR2: SQVTM, ANQGSEA. Trimming pared 1 base from V and 0 bases from J, leaving 15 bases between. In DNA, the CDR3 is TGCAGCGTTGAAGTTGTGTCATTTTTTATGAACACTGAAGCTTTCTTT. Translation gives CSVEVVSFFMNTEAFF. Supplemented by reference TRBV29-1 and TRBJ1-1, the full variable domain reads SAVISQKPSRDICQRGTSLTIQCQVDSQVTMMFWYRQQPGQSLTLIATANQGSEATYESGFVIDKFPISRPNLTFSTLTVSNMSPEDSSIYLCSVEVVSFFMNTEAFFGQGTRLTVV.

A few counts support this clonotype. V usage is TRBV6-5 and J usage is TRBJ2-5; either TRBD1 or TRBD2 may fit D (5 bases each). CDR3 length equals 14 residues. Trimming took off 6 bases at V and 0 bases at J, with 11 bases between the two ends. Germline V gene sequence: CDR1 MNHEY, CDR2 SVGAGI. The CDR3 spells CASSPGTDQETQYF. The CDR3 DNA reads as TGTGCCAGCAGCCCAGGGACGGACCAAGAGACCCAGTACTTC.

This clonotype was picked up a small number of times. The V and J genes are TRBV2 and TRBJ1-1; no clear D. The CDR3 consists of 13 residues. V lost 7 bases to trimming and J lost 1 base, with 10 bases between them. Germline V gene sequence: CDR1 SNHLY, CDR2 FYNNEI. The CDR3 sequence: CASTPWANTEAFF. CDR3 nucleotide sequence: TGTGCCAGCACGCCTTGGGCGAACACTGAAGCTTTCTTT.

The chain has TRBV6-1 and TRBJ2-2; TRBD1 agrees at 7 bases. This CDR3 contains 16 residues. Germline-derived CDR1 and CDR2 are MNHNS and SASEGT. Trimming took 5 bases from V and 4 from J; bases not matched to a gene: 10. The CDR3 region is CASSKYRDSLTGELFF. The CDR3 DNA follows: TGTGCCAGCAGTAAATACCGGGACAGCCTCACCGGGGAGCTGTTTTTT.

The chain carries TRBV27 and TRBJ2-2; D tentatively fits TRBD1 or TRBD2 (5 bases each). Germline CDR1 reads MNHEY; CDR2 reads SMNVEV (reference sequence). V was clipped by 2 bases and J by 5 bases, with 12 bases between them. The CDR3 is 15 residues long. CDR3 sequence (DNA): TGTGCCAGCAGTTTAGGGGGTTTGTTGACCGGGGAGCTGTTTTTT. This sequence encodes CASSLGGLLTGELFF.

In this sample, this clonotype turned up a few times. This chain connects TRBV20-1 to TRBJ2-7; D possibly corresponds to TRBD1 (5 bases). The CDR3 totals 15 residues. CDR1 DFQATT and CDR2 SNEGSKA come from the germline V gene (reference sequence). Trimming stripped 6 bases from V and 0 bases from J, with 18 bases between. CDR3 sequence reads: CSATSREGSSYEQYF. CDR3 in DNA: TGCAGTGCGACGTCCAGGGAAGGTAGCTCCTACGAGCAGTACTTC.

This chain connects TRBV28 to TRBJ2-7, with TRBD2 identical over 7 bases. Germline loops: CDR1 MDHEN, CDR2 SYDVKM. This CDR3 has 15 residues. J was trimmed by 1 base and V by 6 bases; bases with no gene match: 9. The chain's CDR3 is CASSHPWEGSYEQYF. CDR3 in DNA: TGTGCCAGCAGCCACCCCTGGGAGGGATCCTACGAGCAGTACTTC.

This clonotype was picked up a small number of times. V gene TRBV4-1 combines with J gene TRBJ1-5; no definite D call. The CDR3 extends over 15 amino acids. Looked up from germline, CDR1 is MGHRA and CDR2 is YSYEKL. Trimming took 1 base from V and 6 from J, leaving 13 bases between them. CDR3 nucleotide sequence: TGCGCCAGCAGCCAAGGTTTTTTGGGTCGTCAGCCCCAGCATTTT. It yields the protein CASSQGFLGRQPQHF.

CDR3 in DNA: TGTGCCAGCAGTGAAGCGACGTGGGACAGGGCCTCGGAGTACGAGCAGTACTTC. Its protein is CASSEATWDRASEYEQYF. J is TRBJ2-7 and V is TRBV6-1, with 9 nucleotides matching TRBD1. The CDR3 is made up of 18 amino acids. The V gene's germline CDR1 is MNHNS and CDR2 SASEGT. With 0 bases clipped from V and 4 bases from J, the junction kept 13 bases outside the gene matches.

The chain uses TRBV19 and TRBJ2-1, with 10 bases identical to TRBD2. J gave up 3 bases and V 5 bases, and 16 bases lay outside the gene matches. The germline CDR1 and CDR2 sequences are LNHDA and SQIVND (reference sequence). The CDR3 totals 19 residues. This CDR3 is CASSPDPSGGGGIYNEQFF. CDR3 sequence (DNA): TGTGCCAGTAGTCCCGACCCGAGCGGGGGGGGGGGAATCTACAATGAGCAGTTCTTC.

The table lists this clonotype with a few counts. The chain couples TRBV9 to TRBJ2-2, with 9 nucleotides matching TRBD2. The V gene's germline CDR1 is SGDLS and CDR2 YYNGEE. This CDR3 region has 17 residues. The V segment lost 0 bases and the J segment 5 bases; nucleotides outside the gene matches: 8. The CDR3: CASSVASAGGSTGELFF. The DNA of the CDR3 is TGTGCCAGCAGCGTAGCTTCAGCGGGGGGATCAACCGGGGAGCTGTTTTTT.

The chain joins TRBV11-1 to TRBJ2-7; possibly TRBD1 for D (5 bases). Germline assignment: CDR1 SGHAT and CDR2 FQDESV (reference sequence). V was cut by 4 bases and J by 5 bases, with 9 bases left in between. The CDR3 totals 12 residues. The CDR3 bases are TGTGCCAGCAGCTCGTTGACAGACGAGCAGTACTTC. Protein product: CASSSLTDEQYF.

This clonotype was seen only a few times. The gene calls are TRBV28 and TRBJ2-2; 8 bases are shared with TRBD1. The CDR3 is made up of 15 amino acids. Per the germline V gene, CDR1 is MDHEN and CDR2 is SYDVKM. J was trimmed by 1 base and V by 6 bases; bases with no gene match: 4. CDR3 protein: CASSAGTGNTGELFF. The CDR3, as DNA: TGTGCCAGCAGCGCCGGGACAGGGAACACCGGGGAGCTGTTTTTT.

This clonotype occurred many times. CDR3 sequence: CASSLGSGGAFTDTQYF. The CDR3 DNA reads as TGTGCCAGCAGCTTGGGTAGCGGGGGGGCCTTCACAGATACGCAGTATTTT. V and J are TRBV7-8 and TRBJ2-3, with 11 bases lining up with TRBD2. After removal of 3 bases from V and 2 bases from J, the junction contained 7 bases not matched to a gene. Germline assignment: CDR1 SGHVS and CDR2 FQNEAQ. The CDR3 length is 17 residues.

A few counts support this clonotype. This chain links TRBV7-9 with TRBJ1-1, with D unclear. Trimming left V 4 bases short and J 5 bases short, with 20 bases between. This CDR3 has 16 amino acids. The V gene's germline CDR1 is SEHNR and CDR2 FQNEAQ (reference sequence). CDR3 residues: CASSSDSTFLETEAFF. The CDR3, as DNA: TGTGCCAGCAGCTCAGACTCGACCTTTCTGGAAACTGAAGCTTTCTTT.

The CDR3, as DNA: TGCAGTGCTAGCGGGGCCTTCTCCTACGAGCAGTACTTC. As protein: CSASGAFSYEQYF. This chain connects TRBV20-1 to TRBJ2-7; perhaps D is TRBD1 or TRBD2 (5 bases each). The V end was cut by 3 bases, the J end by 0 bases, with 9 bases between. The CDR3 extends over 13 amino acids. Germline-derived CDR1 and CDR2 are DFQATT and SNEGSKA (reference sequence).

This clonotype turned up a few times. The gene calls are TRBV29-1 and TRBJ2-5; TRBD1 might be the D (7 bases). Germline values: CDR1 SQVTM, CDR2 ANQGSEA. V lost 0 bases to trimming and J lost 5 bases, with 16 bases between them. The CDR3 length is 15 residues. In DNA form, the CDR3 reads TGCAGCGTTGAAGAGACAGGGAGGAGGGGTGAGACCCAGTACTTC. Encoded protein: CSVEETGRRGETQYF. The whole variable domain, filled in from reference TRBV29-1 and TRBJ2-5, reads SAVISQKPSRDICQRGTSLTIQCQVDSQVTMMFWYRQQPGQSLTLIATANQGSEATYESGFVIDKFPISRPNLTFSTLTVSNMSPEDSSIYLCSVEETGRRGETQYFGPGTRLLVL.

This clonotype was observed a single time. This rearrangement joins TRBV20-1 to TRBJ2-7; D ambiguous. Germline V gene lookup returns CDR1 DFQATT and CDR2 SNEGSKA (reference sequence). The V gene lost 6 bases and the J gene lost 5 bases, with 23 bases spanning the gap. CDR3 length equals 15 residues. DNA for the CDR3: TGCAGTGCGAGCGTGCCGTTCAGCCCCATCGACGAGCAGTACTTC. Amino acids: CSASVPFSPIDEQYF.

Many counts were recorded for this clonotype. V and J are TRBV7-8 and TRBJ2-3; the match to TRBD2 covers 7 bases. V trimming: 8 bases; J trimming: 0 bases; junction bases outside the gene matches: 8. There are 15 residues in the CDR3. Looked up from germline, CDR1 is SGHVS and CDR2 is FQNEAQ. CDR3 nucleotides: TGTGCCAGCGCCGGGACTACCCTTAGCACAGATACGCAGTATTTT. Translation: CASAGTTLSTDTQYF. The full variable domain, completed using reference TRBV7-8 and TRBJ2-3, is GAGVSQSPRYKVAKRGQDVALRCDPISGHVSLFWYQQALGQGPEFLTYFQNEAQLDKSGLPSDRFFAERPEGSVSTLKIQRTQQEDSAVYLCASAGTTLSTDTQYFGPGTRLTVL.

This clonotype was counted many times. V usage is TRBV27 and J usage is TRBJ1-6; D call uncertain. The CDR3 is made up of 12 amino acids. V lost 5 bases to trimming and J lost 9 bases, with 8 bases between them. Per the germline V gene, CDR1 is MNHEY and CDR2 is SMNVEV (reference sequence). Here the CDR3 DNA reads TGTGCCAGCAGTGTACAGCGTTCACCCCTCCACTTT. This codes for CASSVQRSPLHF.

This clonotype was found many times. The genes are TRBV6-1 and TRBJ2-2; 12 bases align to TRBD1. This CDR3 is 15 amino acids long. V trimming: 6 bases; J trimming: 6 bases; junction bases outside the gene matches: 5. Germline CDR1 reads MNHNS; CDR2 reads SASEGT. This CDR3 reads CASSPGTGGSGELFF. The CDR3 DNA sequence: TGTGCCAGCAGCCCCGGGACAGGGGGCTCCGGGGAGCTGTTTTTT.

The chain links TRBV20-1 to TRBJ2-1; D assignment may be TRBD1 or TRBD2 (5 bases each). V lost 1 base and J 5 bases, leaving 12 bases between the germline ends. The CDR3 is 14 amino acids. Germline lookup yields CDR1 DFQATT and CDR2 SNEGSKA (reference sequence). This chain's CDR3 is CSARGLVGDNEQFF. CDR3 DNA: TGCAGTGCTAGAGGGCTAGTGGGGGACAATGAGCAGTTCTTC.

This clonotype appeared once. This chain uses TRBV28 with TRBJ2-7, with 11 bases fitting TRBD1. Unmatched junction bases numbered 10, after V lost 6 bases and J lost 3 bases. The CDR3 runs to 16 residues. Germline V CDR1 and CDR2: MDHEN, SYDVKM. This CDR3 is CASRKLGQGAFYEQYF. The CDR3 DNA reads TGTGCCAGCAGGAAATTAGGACAGGGGGCGTTCTACGAGCAGTACTTC.

V is TRBV7-6 and J is TRBJ2-3, with D possibly being TRBD1 or TRBD2 (5 bases each). This CDR3 contains 12 residues. Between the trimmed V and J ends, which lost 5 bases and 3 bases, there was a span of 6 bases. The germline CDR1 and CDR2 sequences are SGHVS and FNYEAQ. CDR3: CASSEGTDTQYF. CDR3 coding DNA: TGTGCCAGCAGCGAGGGGACAGATACGCAGTATTTT.

Only a few counts were recorded for this clonotype. The chain uses TRBV14 and TRBJ2-1; no definite D call. The V gene lost 1 base and the J gene lost 5 bases, with 6 bases spanning the gap. The germline gives CDR1 SGHDN, CDR2 FVKESK. There are 13 residues in the CDR3. CDR3 nucleotide sequence: TGTGCCAGCAGCCAAGTCGGACACAATGAGCAGTTCTTC. This codes for CASSQVGHNEQFF.

The chain recombines TRBV7-9 with TRBJ2-3; 7 bases agree with TRBD1. Germline assignment: CDR1 SEHNR and CDR2 FQNEAQ (reference sequence). Trimming took 5 bases from V and 0 from J; bases not matched to a gene: 8. The CDR3 has 16 amino acids. CDR3 bases: TGTGCCAGCAGCCAAGTCCCGGGACAGAGCACAGATACGCAGTATTTT. This encodes CASSQVPGQSTDTQYF.

This clonotype was seen a few times. The V call is TRBV27, the J call TRBJ2-5; 11 bases line up with TRBD2. Germline V CDR1 and CDR2: MNHEY, SMNVEV (reference sequence). The CDR3 has 16 residues. The junction had 12 bases not matched to a gene; V was cut back by 7 bases and J by 5 bases. The CDR3 sequence: CASTLPPLAGGETQYF. The CDR3 DNA reads TGTGCCAGCACCCTCCCCCCCCTAGCGGGGGGTGAGACCCAGTACTTC.

This chain uses TRBV3-1 with TRBJ2-3; TRBD2 agrees at 8 bases. The CDR3 is made up of 17 amino acids. Germline V gene lookup returns CDR1 LGHDT and CDR2 YNNKEL (reference sequence). With V trimmed by 0 bases and J by 3 bases, 8 bases remained unmatched. CDR3 residues: CASSQDRQRGLTDTQYF. DNA for the CDR3: TGTGCCAGCAGCCAAGATCGGCAGCGGGGGCTTACAGATACGCAGTATTTT.

This clonotype was observed at least ten times. The chain recombines TRBV11-2 with TRBJ2-3; D is unclear. Trimming removed 5 bases from V and 1 base from J, with 10 bases in between. Germline V gene data show CDR1 as SGHAT and CDR2 as FQNNGV. The CDR3 contains 14 residues. For the CDR3, the DNA is TGTGCCAGCAGCCTCGGGCTAGGCACAGATACGCAGTATTTT. This sequence encodes CASSLGLGTDTQYF.